This T cell receptor (beta chain) was found in a study of T cell responses to AZD1222 COVID-19 vaccine. Doses given second, at about 4 or about 12 weeks, were pooled. This clone is labeled medium-sized. Its antigen remains unidentified. Trimming took off 2 bases at V and 1 base at J, with 14 bases between the two ends. The CDR3 loop spans 16 amino acids. Germline assignment: CDR1 MNHEY and CDR2 SVGAGI. The assay was immunoSEQ multiplex PCR, and TCRdb's table has in-frame clones only and misses some. The sample holds approximately 270,000 clones, around 92% seen once. General study results and limits: It was only a handful of AZD1222 recipients who were seropositive at baseline. White British donors predominated, females outnumbered males, and clonal diversity was possibly underestimated. Spike regions recognized by vaccine-associated CD4 TCRs spanned the protein, led by 160-218 and 743-854.

V is TRBV6-5 and J is TRBJ1-1, with D unclear. The input for sequencing was peripheral blood, taken 28 days after the second AZD1222 dose. The TCR was taken from an adult who received the AZD1222 COVID-19 vaccine. The CDR3 DNA reads TGTGCCAGCAGTTACGCCTCGGAGGGCGCGAACACTGAAGCTTTCTTT. It yields the protein CASSYASEGANTEAFF.